Given below is one TCR beta chain in context. The record originates from a study of control samples from healthy donors and cancer patients. Using immunoSEQ multiplex PCR, the repertoire was profiled, and TCRdb retains in-frame clones only, with some absent. The sample contains 35,000 to 40,000 clones, more than 70% of which appear only once. The CDR3 totals 14 residues. Trimming left V 3 bases short and J 8 bases short, with 16 bases between. Per the germline V gene, CDR1 is MNHEY and CDR2 is SMNVEV (reference sequence). Sequenced input: PBMCs. This chain joins TRBV27 and TRBJ1-1; D may be TRBD1 (6 bases). The clonotype was recovered from a woman aged 60 to 75 with lung cancer. CDR3 nucleotides: TGTGCCAGCAGTTTCAACTACAGGGAGTCGGAAGCTTTCTTT. This codes for CASSFNYRESEAFF.